This T cell receptor (beta chain) was obtained from a study of blood T cells in healthy people across ages. The study, taken as a whole, reports: Among long-lived donors, naive CD4+ cells were more numerous and diversity higher than in aged donors. With naive T cell percentage, TCR beta diversity showed a strong correlation.

The CDR3 covers 12 residues. V lost 4 bases to trimming and J lost 4 bases, with 8 bases between them. CDR1 is DFQATT, CDR2 SNEGSKA, per germline (reference sequence). A second PCR of 7 to 11 cycles used a sample-barcoded 5' primer and a J-beta primer mix. Every cDNA molecule carried a tag from a template-switch adaptor bearing 12 random nucleotides. TCRdb passed the 5' RACE reads through MiXCR, listing each CDR3 protein once. The sample carries 700,000 to 800,000 distinct CDR3 sequences, more than 40% recorded once. As concerns this clonotype: Its antigen is as yet unknown.

Healthy Caucasian individuals from Russia aged roughly 6 to 90 served as donors. This receptor was identified in an older woman in good health. Material for sequencing was blood. The V call is TRBV20-1, the J call TRBJ1-3; D unclear. The CDR3 DNA follows: TGCAGTGCTAAACTCGACGGAAACACCATATATTTT. Amino acid sequence: CSAKLDGNTIYF.